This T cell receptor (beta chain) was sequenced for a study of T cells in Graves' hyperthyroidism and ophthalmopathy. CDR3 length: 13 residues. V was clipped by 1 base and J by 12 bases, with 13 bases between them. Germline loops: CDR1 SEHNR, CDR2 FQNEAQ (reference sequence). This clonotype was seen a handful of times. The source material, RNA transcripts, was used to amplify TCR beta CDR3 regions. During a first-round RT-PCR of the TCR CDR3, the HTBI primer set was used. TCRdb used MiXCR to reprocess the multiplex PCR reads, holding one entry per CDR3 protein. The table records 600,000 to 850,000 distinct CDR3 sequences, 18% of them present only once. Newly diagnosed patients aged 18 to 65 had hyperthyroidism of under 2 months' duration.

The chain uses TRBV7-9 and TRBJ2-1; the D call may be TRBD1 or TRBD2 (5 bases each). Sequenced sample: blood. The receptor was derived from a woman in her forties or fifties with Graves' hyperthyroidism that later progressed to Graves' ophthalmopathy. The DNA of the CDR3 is TGTGCCAGCAGCTTAGGAGGGGAGTCAGGGCAGTTCTTC. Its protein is CASSLGGESGQFF.